A selection of T cell receptor beta chains follows, all from one sample in a study of tumor and adjacent non-tumor tissue in lung cancer. TCRdb called the multiplex PCR reads again in MiXCR, with one record for every CDR3 protein. The table lists tens of thousands of distinct CDR3 sequences, about 61% of them singletons. The sequenced sample was distant non-tumor lung tissue. The receptors were gathered from a man in his sixties or seventies with non-small cell lung cancer. CDR3s include the opening cysteine and the closing phenylalanine or tryptophan. D genes are given only for firm matches. Some rows have no size entry. The others give once, few or many, or a class for an expanded clone.

D	J	V	size	DNA	CDR3
TRBD1	TRBJ1-5	TRBV7-6	NA	TGTGCCAGCAGCACTTACAGGGGGGGATTACATCAGCCCCAGCATTTT	CASSTYRGGLHQPQHF
TRBD2	TRBJ2-1	TRBV7-8	many	TGTGCCAGCAGCACCTTAGCGGGGGCCTACAATGAGCAGTTCTTC	CASSTLAGAYNEQFF
TRBD1	TRBJ2-1	TRBV20-1	few	TGCAGTGCTAGAGCCGCCGGGACAGGGGTCAATGAGCAGTTCTTC	CSARAAGTGVNEQFF
NA	TRBJ1-5	TRBV5-1	NA	TGCGCCAGCAGCTTGGAAGCAGGGTTAATCAATCAGCCCCAGCATTTT	CASSLEAGLINQPQHF
TRBD1	TRBJ1-6	TRBV6-1	NA	TGTGCCGGCCGGACAGGGGGCAACTCACCCCTCCACTTT	CAGRTGGNSPLHF
NA	TRBJ1-5	TRBV20-1	NA	TGCGGTGCCCAGGACATTATAGGCAATCAGCCCCAGCATTTT	CGAQDIIGNQPQHF
TRBD1	TRBJ1-2	TRBV11-2	NA	TGTGCCAGCAGCTCCTACTCGACAGGGCTGGAACCGTATGGCTGCACCTTC	CASSSYSTGLEPYGCTF
TRBD2	TRBJ2-7	TRBV6-1	NA	TGTGCCAGCAGCGGGGGGACCTCCTACAAGCAGTACTTC	CASSGGTSYKQYF
NA	TRBJ2-3	TRBV5-1	many	TGCGCCAGCAGCTTCGCGGGGCACCGCACAGATACGCAGTATTTT	CASSFAGHRTDTQYF
NA	TRBJ1-1	TRBV14	once	TGTGCCAGCAGCCTTCGGGGTTGGGACACTGAAGCTTTCTTT	CASSLRGWDTEAFF
NA	TRBJ2-4	TRBV10-3	NA	TGTGCCATTAGTGCATCCACATGGGGCACGGGAAACATTCAGTACTTC	CAISASTWGTGNIQYF
TRBD2	TRBJ2-2	TRBV29-1	NA	TGCAGCGTAATAGCGGGAGAATACACCGGGGAGCTATTTTTT	CSVIAGEYTGELFF
NA	TRBJ2-2	TRBV6-2/TRBV6-3	NA	TGTGCCAGCAGAGGCGGGACATGGGACACCGGGGAGCTGTTTTTC	CASRGGTWDTGELFF
NA	TRBJ2-2	TRBV7-3	many	TGTGCCAGCAGCTCCCTCTCGTCCCGCGCGGCGGGAAACACCGGGGAGCTGTTTTTT	CASSSLSSRAAGNTGELFF
NA	TRBJ2-1	TRBV12-5	many	TGTGCTAGTGGTTTGGTACTGTCGGGAGATGCCGGTTACAATGAGCAGTTCTTC	CASGLVLSGDAGYNEQFF
NA	TRBJ2-6	TRBV29-1	NA	TGCAGCGTTGGTATCGGGGGCTCTGGGGCCAACGTCCTGACTTTC	CSVGIGGSGANVLTF
TRBD2	TRBJ2-7	TRBV11-1	NA	TGCACCAGCAGCTTAAGACTAGCGAGCTCGTACGAGCAGTACTTC	CTSSLRLASSYEQYF
TRBD1	TRBJ1-2	TRBV20-1	few	TGCAGTGCGGACAGGGATGGTGGCTACACCTTC	CSADRDGGYTF
NA	TRBJ2-2	TRBV7-9	few	TGTGCCAGCAGCCCTGAGGCCGCCGGGGAGCTGTTTTTT	CASSPEAAGELFF
NA	TRBJ2-5	TRBV29-1	NA	TGCAGCGTTGTGCGAGGGAGTCGTGAGACCCAGTACTTC	CSVVRGSRETQYF
NA	TRBJ2-1	TRBV28	NA	TGTGCCATCAGTTTTATTGGGGATGAGCAGTTCTTC	CAISFIGDEQFF
NA	TRBJ2-3	TRBV20-1	few	TGCAGTGTTCAATTAAGAGATACAGATATGCAGTATTTT	CSVQLRDTDMQYF
NA	TRBJ1-2	TRBV30	NA	TGTGCCTGGAGTGAGAGTAACTATGGCTACACCTTC	CAWSESNYGYTF
NA	TRBJ1-1	TRBV6-5	NA	TGTGCCAGCAGTTACTCTGGTTTCTCCGACACTGAAGCTTTCTTT	CASSYSGFSDTEAFF
TRBD2	TRBJ2-5	TRBV11-2	NA	TGTGCCAACAGCTCAGCGGGGGGGACGTACGAAGAGACCCAGTGCTTC	CANSSAGGTYEETQCF
NA	TRBJ2-4	TRBV11-3	medium-sized	TGTGCCAGCAGCGAAAACTCCGGATTAGCCAAAAACATTCAGTACTTC	CASSENSGLAKNIQYF
TRBD2	TRBJ2-1	TRBV5-5	NA	TGTGCCAGCAACCTGCATGGACTAGCGGGAGGTCTATGGGGTCTCAATGAGCAGTTCTTC	CASNLHGLAGGLWGLNEQFF
TRBD1	TRBJ2-1	TRBV11-2	NA	TGTGCCAGCAACCCCTATCACAGGGGGAGGAACGATGGGCAGTTCTTC	CASNPYHRGRNDGQFF
TRBD2	TRBJ2-3	TRBV20-1	few	TGCAGTGCTCCGATTAGCGGGGGGGCAACAGATACGCAGTATTTT	CSAPISGGATDTQYF
NA	TRBJ2-2	TRBV10-3	NA	TGTGCCACCGCAGGGCTTCCTACCCGGGAGCTGTTATTT	CATAGLPTRELLF
TRBD1	TRBJ1-5	TRBV6-1	NA	TGTGCCAGCAGTGACTACGGGACAGTCAATCAGATCCAGCATTTT	CASSDYGTVNQIQHF
NA	TRBJ2-7	TRBV4-2	NA	TGTGCCAGCAGCCGCATTGGGACTGACCCTATGCAGTACTTC	CASSRIGTDPMQYF
NA	TRBJ1-3	TRBV6-5	many	TGTGCCAGCAGCCGCCGTGGTCGGATCTCTGGAAACACCATATATTTT	CASSRRGRISGNTIYF
TRBD2	TRBJ2-5	TRBV6-2/TRBV6-3	many	TGTGCCAGCAGACCCCTGACTAGCGGGGGGGCCTTGGAGACCCAGTACTTC	CASRPLTSGGALETQYF
TRBD2	TRBJ2-7	TRBV10-1	NA	TGCGCCAGCACTGTTCGGGCTAGCGGCAAGCAGTACTTC	CASTVRASGKQYF
NA	TRBJ2-2	TRBV5-1	NA	TGCGCCAGCAGCTTGGCCGCCGGGGAGCTGTTTTTT	CASSLAAGELFF
NA	TRBJ2-2	TRBV10-1	once	TGCGCCAGCAGTGAGACCTTGACTAGGGCCACCGGGGAACTGTTTTTT	CASSETLTRATGELFF
NA	TRBJ2-3	TRBV30	once	TGTGCCTGGAGTGTGAGCGGTGGCACAGAAACGCAGTATTTT	CAWSVSGGTETQYF
NA	TRBJ1-5	TRBV21-1	NA	TGTGCCAGCAGCATCCGGGACAACAATCAGCCCCAGCATTTT	CASSIRDNNQPQHF
NA	TRBJ2-7	TRBV6-5	medium-sized	TGTGCCAGCAGGGACCTCTACGAGCAGTACTTC	CASRDLYEQYF
NA	TRBJ2-7	TRBV12-3/TRBV12-4	many	TGTGCCAGCAGTTCAGGCGGGACACCCTCCTACGAGCAGTACTTC	CASSSGGTPSYEQYF
TRBD2	TRBJ2-5	TRBV11-1	NA	TGTGCCAGCAGCCAGATTATCGGACTAGTCGGGGCCTTAGAGACCCAGTACTTC	CASSQIIGLVGALETQYF
NA	TRBJ1-1	TRBV12-3/TRBV12-4	NA	TGTGCCGGCAGCCGGAGGGCGCGAGGGACTGAAGTTTTCTTT	CAGSRRARGTEVFF
NA	TRBJ2-6	TRBV11-1	NA	TGTGCCAGCAGCCACTTCGGCTACGGGGCCAACGTCCTGACTTTC	CASSHFGYGANVLTF
NA	TRBJ1-1	TRBV10-2	NA	TGCGCCAGCATAGGACGGACGCAGAACACTCAAGCTTTCTTT	CASIGRTQNTQAFF
NA	TRBJ1-5	TRBV4-1	NA	TGCACCAGCAGCCGGCAGGGGACCGAGCAGCCCCAGCATTTT	CTSSRQGTEQPQHF
TRBD2	TRBJ2-3	TRBV2	NA	TGTGCCAGCAGCCGACTAGCGGGGGGCACAGATACGCAGTATTTT	CASSRLAGGTDTQYF
TRBD2	TRBJ2-7	TRBV28	many	TGTGCCAGCAGTCCCGGGACTAGCGGTTACTACGAGCAGTACTTC	CASSPGTSGYYEQYF
NA	TRBJ2-5	TRBV11-2	NA	TGTGCCAGCAGCTTAAGGGCTAGTGGAATCGTCGTGGAGACCCAGTACTTC	CASSLRASGIVVETQYF
NA	TRBJ2-7	TRBV6-5	NA	TGTGCCAGCAGTTACTTCTGGGACCCCGAGCACGAGCAGTACTTC	CASSYFWDPEHEQYF
NA	TRBJ2-2	TRBV5-1	NA	TGCGCCAGCACGCGTCGATTAACCGTGACATCGAACACCGGGGAGCTATTTTTT	CASTRRLTVTSNTGELFF
NA	TRBJ2-7	TRBV5-6	once	TGTGCCAGCAGCTTGGCCGCAGGGGGGGAGCTCAGGGAGCAGTACTTC	CASSLAAGGELREQYF
TRBD1	TRBJ2-7	TRBV6-5	NA	TGTGCTAGCAGTTACAACAGGGGGGCCTACAAGCAGTACTTC	CASSYNRGAYKQYF
TRBD2	TRBJ2-1	TRBV5-4	once	TGTGCCAGCAGCCTGGGACTATCGGGGCATGAGCAGTTCTTC	CASSLGLSGHEQFF